Listed here are 10 T cell receptor beta chains from one sample, sequenced in a study of blood T cell repertoires in COVID-19 (dated by TCRdb to between 2020 and 2021). The method was the immunoSEQ multiplex PCR assay. The clones in this table, taken by TCRdb from immuneACCESS, are in-frame only. Not every clone is retained; where verified, under half of the shortfall comes from an unresolved V gene, and the cause of the rest is unknown. The sample yields approximately 290,000 clones; around 89% were counted once. Clones ranked in the top ten supply 0.7% to 0.9% of the sample. Sample: peripheral blood. The receptor source for this set is a man younger than 40 with acute or convalescent COVID-19.

About this clone itself: A junction end diverges from the germline sequence, so it may reflect a read error. This rearrangement joins TRBV28 to TRBJ1-1; maybe TRBD1 (6 bases). The CDR3 runs 13 residues. Looked up from germline, CDR1 is MDHEN and CDR2 is SYDVKM. CDR3: CASRSGTSVHRLF. Written as DNA, the CDR3 is TGTGCCAGCAGGTCCGGGACATCGGTTCATCGGCTCTTT. The full variable domain, completed using reference TRBV28 and TRBJ1-1, is DVKVTQSSRYLVKRTGEKVFLECVQDMDHENMFWYRQDPGLGLRLIYFSYDVKMKEKGDIPEGYSVSREKKERFSLILESASTNQTSMYLCASRSGTSVHRLFGQGTRLTVV.

This rearrangement joins TRBV6-5 to TRBJ2-1; 8 bases map to TRBD2. The junction had 6 bases not matched to a gene; V was cut back by 5 bases and J by 12 bases. This CDR3 contains 12 residues. Germline values: CDR1 MNHEY, CDR2 SVGAGI. CDR3 coding DNA: TGTGCCAGCAGTCCATGGACTAGCCGGCAGTTCTTC. Translating gives CASSPWTSRQFF.

This clone was seen a few times. The chain combines TRBV9 with TRBJ2-7, with D possibly TRBD1 on 8 matching bases. Deletions cut 0 bases from V and 5 bases from J, with 15 bases between. Germline lookup yields CDR1 SGDLS and CDR2 YYNGEE. The CDR3 is 15 residues long. This chain's CDR3 is CASSVGYRGGNEQYF. The CDR3, as DNA: TGTGCCAGCAGCGTAGGGTACAGGGGGGGGAACGAGCAGTACTTC.

The chain recombines TRBV20-1 with TRBJ1-2; the match to TRBD1 covers 7 bases. Losses at the gene ends were 2 bases for V and 12 bases for J; bases not matched to a gene: 6. The CDR3 runs to 11 residues. Germline V CDR1 and CDR2: DFQATT, SNEGSKA (reference sequence). DNA for the CDR3: TGCAGTGCTAGATGGGACAGCGTGAACACCTTC. Protein sequence: CSARWDSVNTF.

On this clone itself: A junction boundary mismatches the germline segment, possibly from a read error. The V call is TRBV29-1, the J call TRBJ2-5, with D maybe TRBD1 (6 bases). The germline gives CDR1 SQVTM, CDR2 ANQGSEA. The CDR3 runs to 13 residues. CDR3 coding DNA: TGCAGCTCGGATCAGGGGAACCAGGAGACCCAGTACTTC. Amino acid sequence: CSSDQGNQETQYF.

The chain is built from TRBV5-5 and TRBJ1-1; D possibly corresponds to TRBD1 (5 bases). The CDR3 spans 13 residues. V gave up 3 bases and J gave up 7 bases, with 13 bases separating them. Germline-derived CDR1 and CDR2 are SGHKS and YYEKEE (reference sequence). The CDR3 protein is CASSSGPQVEAFF. Written as DNA, the CDR3 is TGTGCCAGCAGCTCGGGCCCACAGGTTGAAGCTTTCTTT. The whole variable domain, filled in from reference TRBV5-5 and TRBJ1-1, reads DAGVTQSPTHLIKTRGQQVTLRCSPISGHKSVSWYQQVLGQGPQFIFQYYEKEERGRGNFPDRFSARQFPNYSSELNVNALLLGDSALYLCASSSGPQVEAFFGQGTRLTVV.

The chain recombines TRBV28 with TRBJ2-3; 12 bases fit TRBD2. This CDR3 has 22 residues. The V gene's germline CDR1 is MDHEN and CDR2 SYDVKM. V lost 6 bases and J lost 0; bases outside the gene matches: 22. CDR3 region: CASSPTARILAGGRISTDTQYF. In DNA form, the CDR3 reads TGTGCCAGCAGCCCTACCGCCCGAATACTAGCGGGGGGCCGAATTAGCACAGATACGCAGTATTTT.

The genes are TRBV29-1 and TRBJ1-2; TRBD1 matches 8 bases. V shed 2 bases and J 8 bases; nucleotides not matched to a gene: 7. Germline loops: CDR1 SQVTM, CDR2 ANQGSEA. The CDR3 has 13 amino acids. CDR3 DNA sequence: TGCAGCGTTGAACCTACAGGGGGGCGAGGCTACACCTTC. This encodes CSVEPTGGRGYTF.

The genes are TRBV7-2 and TRBJ1-2; TRBD1 is a possible D gene (5 bases). CDR3 length: 14 residues. The V gene's germline CDR1 is SGHTA and CDR2 FQGNSA. Trimming cost V 2 bases and J 3 bases, with 10 bases left between them. DNA of the CDR3: TGTGCCAGCAGCTTACAGGGTATCTACTATGGCTACACCTTC. Protein product: CASSLQGIYYGYTF.

The J gene is TRBJ1-6, the V gene TRBV3-1 (or the pseudogene TRBV3-2); no reliable D call. Trimming removed 3 bases from V and 6 bases from J, with 9 bases in between. The germline V gene encodes CDR1 LGHDT and CDR2 YNNKEL (reference sequence). The CDR3 runs 14 residues. This chain's CDR3 is CASSQAGPNSPLHF. CDR3 DNA sequence: TGTGCCAGCAGCCAGGCAGGTCCTAATTCACCCCTCCACTTT.